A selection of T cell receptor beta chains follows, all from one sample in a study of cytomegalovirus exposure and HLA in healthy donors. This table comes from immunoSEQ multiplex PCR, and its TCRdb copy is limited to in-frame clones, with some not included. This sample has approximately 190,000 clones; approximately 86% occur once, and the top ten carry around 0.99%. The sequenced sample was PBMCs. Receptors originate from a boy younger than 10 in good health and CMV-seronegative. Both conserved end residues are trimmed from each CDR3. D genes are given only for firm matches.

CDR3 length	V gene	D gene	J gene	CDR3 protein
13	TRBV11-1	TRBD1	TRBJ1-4	ASSDPGQGREKLF
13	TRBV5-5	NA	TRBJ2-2	ASSFRGTYTGELF
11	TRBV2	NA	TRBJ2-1	ASSISSRNEQF
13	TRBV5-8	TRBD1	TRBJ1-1	ASSAPGGGNTEAF
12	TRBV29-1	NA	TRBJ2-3	SVELLGGLDTQY
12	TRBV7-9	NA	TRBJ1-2	ASSLDTGKYGYT
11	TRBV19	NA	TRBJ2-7	ASSDLPPGDLY
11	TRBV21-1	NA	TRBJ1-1	ASSKVAGWEAF
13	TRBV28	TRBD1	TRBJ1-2	ASRSRRGQVYGYT
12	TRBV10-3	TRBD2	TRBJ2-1	AISESGTSNEQF
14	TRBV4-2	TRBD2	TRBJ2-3	ASSQLAGGPTDTQY
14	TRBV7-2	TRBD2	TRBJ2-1	ASSFTLSGGFNEQF
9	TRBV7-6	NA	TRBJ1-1	ASSRSTEAF
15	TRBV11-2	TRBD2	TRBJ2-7	ASSLAIAGGFFYEQY
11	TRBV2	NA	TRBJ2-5	ASSEAGTSTQY
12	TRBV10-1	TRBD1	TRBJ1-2	ASRTRDRVSGYT
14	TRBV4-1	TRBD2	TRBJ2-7	ASSQGVASGVYEQY
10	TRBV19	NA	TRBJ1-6	ASRHRDSPLH
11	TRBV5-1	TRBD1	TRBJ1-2	ASTLDRVAGYT
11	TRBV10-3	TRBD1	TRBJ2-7	AIGPGQGDEQY
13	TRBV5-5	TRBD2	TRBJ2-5	ASSSTVGGKETQY
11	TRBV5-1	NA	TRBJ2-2	ASSKPGAGELF
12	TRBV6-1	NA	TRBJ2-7	ASSADRFSYEQY
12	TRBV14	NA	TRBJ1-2	ASKIQGVHYGYT
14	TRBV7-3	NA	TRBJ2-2	ASSLIVTANTGELF
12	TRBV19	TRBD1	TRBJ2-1	ASSNPGQRYEQF
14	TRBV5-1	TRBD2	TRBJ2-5	ASSLGAGAGWETQY
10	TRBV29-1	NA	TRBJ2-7	SVRTGGYEQY
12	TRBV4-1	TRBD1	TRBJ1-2	ASSQGQFNYGYT
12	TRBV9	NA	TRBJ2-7	ASSFGGKSPEQY
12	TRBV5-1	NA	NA	ASSLSATGGEQY
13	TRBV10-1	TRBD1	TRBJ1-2	ASSPDRQGVYGYT
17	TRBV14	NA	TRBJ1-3	ASSQVEVYRLASGNTIY
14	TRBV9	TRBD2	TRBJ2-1	ASSVGSLAGVGEQF
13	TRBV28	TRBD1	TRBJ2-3	ASSSPGQRTDTQY
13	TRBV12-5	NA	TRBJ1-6	ASGLGPYYNSPLH
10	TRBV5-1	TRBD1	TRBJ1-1	ASKTGGTEAF
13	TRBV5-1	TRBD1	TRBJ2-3	ASSLQGIFTDTQY
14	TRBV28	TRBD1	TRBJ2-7	ASSLFRTGGFHEQY
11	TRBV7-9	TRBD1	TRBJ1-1	ASSPGTGLGAF
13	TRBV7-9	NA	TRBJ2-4	ASSHSAIDRLVQY
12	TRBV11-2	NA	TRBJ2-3	ASSHRGLRDTQY
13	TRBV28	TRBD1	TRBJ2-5	ASTSAGQVAETQY
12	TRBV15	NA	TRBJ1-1	ATSSHRWNTEAF
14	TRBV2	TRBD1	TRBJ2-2	ASSQGTGEVTGELF
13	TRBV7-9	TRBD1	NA	ASSPLGQGIHEQY
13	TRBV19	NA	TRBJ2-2	ASSEGSDGTGELF
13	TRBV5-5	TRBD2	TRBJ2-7	ASSLDPSGRGEQY